The 32 T cell receptor beta chains below all came from one sample that was sequenced in a study of blood T cell repertoires in COVID-19. Data came from immunoSEQ multiplex PCR; TCRdb stores just in-frame clones and leaves some out. The sample contains 250,000 to 300,000 clones, around four fifths of which appear only once. Sequenced material: peripheral blood. Every receptor here comes from a man aged 55 to 70 who had recovered from COVID-19.

J is TRBJ1-2 and V is TRBV7-2; D possibly corresponds to TRBD1 (6 bases). From germline, CDR1 is SGHTA and CDR2 FQGNSA. The CDR3 length is 13 residues. Trimming took off 1 base at V and 8 bases at J, with 11 bases between the two ends. The CDR3 loop reads CASSLVSGDGYTF. CDR3 bases: TGTGCCAGCAGCTTAGTGTCAGGGGACGGCTACACCTTC.

V and J are TRBV4-1 and TRBJ1-2; a weak D match, TRBD1 (6 bases). The CDR3 runs to 15 residues. The V end lost 3 bases, the J end lost 2 bases, and 13 bases lay between the germline ends. Germline CDR1 is MGHRA and CDR2 is YSYEKL. The chain's CDR3 is CASSQPGGANYGYTF. Here the CDR3 DNA reads TGCGCCAGCAGCCAGCCTGGGGGGGCGAACTATGGCTACACCTTC.

This chain connects TRBV5-8 to TRBJ1-4; TRBD1 matches 9 bases. Trimming took 1 base from V and 2 from J; bases not matched to a gene: 6. This CDR3 is 17 amino acids long. Germline CDR1 reads SGHTS; CDR2 reads YDEGEE. CDR3 DNA: TGTGCCAGCAGCTTGCGGGGACAGGGCAATACTAATGAAAAACTGTTTTTT. It is translated as CASSLRGQGNTNEKLFF.

The genes are TRBV20-1 and TRBJ1-5; D possibly corresponds to TRBD1 (6 bases). The CDR3 loop spans 14 amino acids. V was clipped by 3 bases and J by 0 bases, with 9 bases between them. Germline V gene sequence: CDR1 DFQATT, CDR2 SNEGSKA (reference sequence). CDR3 loop: CSASQGLSNQPQHF. CDR3 bases: TGCAGTGCTAGTCAGGGGCTTAGCAATCAGCCCCAGCATTTT.

The chain combines TRBV5-8 with TRBJ2-7; D may be TRBD1 (5 bases). The CDR3 contains 13 residues. CDR1 SGHTS and CDR2 YDEGEE come from the germline V gene. V was pared by 0 bases and J by 6 bases, with 10 bases between. The CDR3 region has the DNA TGTGCCAGCAGCTTGGTGGGGCTCGTCGAGCAGTACTTC. Encoded protein: CASSLVGLVEQYF.

The chain is built from TRBV19 and TRBJ2-3, with D possibly TRBD2 on 5 matching bases. The V end lost 7 bases, the J end lost 1 base, and 15 bases lay between the germline ends. Germline assignment: CDR1 LNHDA and CDR2 SQIVND (reference sequence). This CDR3 has 15 residues. The CDR3 loop reads CASTPSGWGTDTQYF. As DNA, the CDR3 is TGTGCCAGTACCCCAAGCGGTTGGGGCACAGATACGCAGTATTTT.

The gene calls are TRBV18 and TRBJ1-5, with a tentative D call TRBD1 (6 bases). Germline V gene data show CDR1 as KGHSH and CDR2 as LQKENI. The CDR3 contains 14 residues. V was pared by 2 bases and J by 2 bases, with 7 bases between. CDR3 amino acids: CASSPGTRNQPQHF. For the CDR3, the DNA is TGTGCCAGCTCACCAGGGACACGCAATCAGCCCCAGCATTTT.

The chain combines TRBV4-1 with TRBJ2-1; perhaps TRBD1 as D (7 bases). Germline loops: CDR1 MGHRA, CDR2 YSYEKL. CDR3 length: 17 residues. The ends were cut back, 1 base at V and 7 bases at J, with 20 bases in the middle. CDR3 DNA sequence: TGCGCCAGCAGCCAAGGACCCAGGGGGGAACTCCAAAATGAGCAGTTCTTC. Translated, it gives CASSQGPRGELQNEQFF.

This clone has a handful of counts. CDR3 sequence reads: CASSEVGRSQPQHF. The CDR3 nucleotides read TGTGCCAGCAGTGAAGTAGGGAGAAGTCAGCCCCAGCATTTT. The chain is built from TRBV2 and TRBJ1-5; D is uncertain. V lost 1 base to trimming and J lost 6 bases, with 10 bases between them. CDR1 and CDR2 (germline): SNHLY, FYNNEI. There are 14 residues in the CDR3.

The rearrangement joins TRBV4-2 to TRBJ1-1; perhaps TRBD1 as D (5 bases). CDR3 length: 14 amino acids. In germline, CDR1 is LGHNA, CDR2 YNFKEQ. Trimming stripped 0 bases from V and 4 bases from J, with 9 bases between. CDR3: CASSQDLRGTEAFF. The CDR3 nucleotides read TGTGCCAGCAGCCAAGACCTTAGGGGCACTGAAGCTTTCTTT.

The gene calls are TRBV4-2 and TRBJ2-5, with 9 bases aligning to TRBD2. The CDR3 sequence is 16 residues long. Germline trimming cut 5 bases from V and 5 bases from J; bases unmatched to any gene: 12. Per the germline V gene, CDR1 is LGHNA and CDR2 is YNFKEQ. The CDR3: CASSSLESGRRETQYF. The CDR3 nucleotides are TGTGCCAGCAGCTCACTCGAAAGCGGGAGGCGTGAGACCCAGTACTTC.

The chain links TRBV9 to TRBJ2-3, with TRBD1 identical over 10 bases. The CDR3 extends over 16 amino acids. V shed 2 bases and J 5 bases; nucleotides not matched to a gene: 8. CDR1 is SGDLS, CDR2 YYNGEE, per germline. The CDR3 sequence is CASSVPGTGVRDTQYF. CDR3 coding DNA: TGTGCCAGCAGCGTCCCCGGGACAGGGGTGAGAGATACGCAGTATTTT.

The DNA for the CDR3 is TGTGCCTGGAGTTTTGGGGATGGGAGCACTGAAGCTTTCTTT. Translated: CAWSFGDGSTEAFF. The J gene is TRBJ1-1, the V gene TRBV30; no reliable D call. CDR3 length: 14 residues. The germline CDR1 and CDR2 sequences are GTSNPN and SVGIG (reference sequence). V lost 2 bases to trimming and J lost 4 bases, with 14 bases between them.

The chain uses TRBV27 and TRBJ1-2; 7 bases fit TRBD1. With V trimmed by 0 bases and J by 8 bases, 15 bases remained unmatched. This CDR3 contains 17 residues. Germline CDR1 and CDR2: MNHEY and SMNVEV (reference sequence). The CDR3 loop is CASSLSFWLGGAQGYTF. In DNA form, the CDR3 reads TGTGCCAGCAGTTTATCCTTTTGGTTAGGGGGCGCGCAAGGCTACACCTTC.

This clone was found once. The rearrangement uses TRBV29-1 and TRBJ2-3, with D maybe TRBD1 (6 bases). Germline CDR1 reads SQVTM; CDR2 reads ANQGSEA. Trimming cost V 0 bases and J 6 bases, with 10 bases left between them. The CDR3 consists of 13 residues. The CDR3 here is CSVEDLRGDTQYF. CDR3 DNA: TGCAGCGTTGAAGACCTAAGGGGGGATACGCAGTATTTT.

This clone was seen just once. The J gene is TRBJ2-7, the V gene TRBV5-1, with TRBD2 as a possible D gene (6 bases). The V gene lost 4 bases and the J gene lost 0 bases, with 14 bases spanning the gap. This CDR3 comprises 15 residues. CDR1 and CDR2 (germline): SGHRS, YFSETQ. The CDR3 sequence: CASSRGEEVSYEQYF. The CDR3 DNA reads TGCGCCAGCAGCCGAGGGGAGGAGGTCTCCTACGAGCAGTACTTC.

This clone appeared once. The gene calls are TRBV2 and TRBJ1-1; 8 bases agree with TRBD1. There are 15 residues in the CDR3. CDR1 is SNHLY, CDR2 FYNNEI, per germline. The V gene end was trimmed by 11 bases and the J gene end by 4 bases; junction bases not matched to a gene: 15. This CDR3 is CAGEYTGGSSTEAFF. For the CDR3, the DNA is TGTGCCGGCGAGTACACAGGGGGTTCGAGCACTGAAGCTTTCTTT. Supplemented by reference TRBV2 and TRBJ1-1, the full variable domain reads EPEVTQTPSHQVTQMGQEVILRCVPISNHLYFYWYRQILGQKVEFLVSFYNNEISEKSEIFDDQFSVERPDGSNFTLKIRSTKLEDSAMYFCAGEYTGGSSTEAFFGQGTRLTVV.

In nucleotides, the CDR3 is TGTGCCAGCAGCCAGACACAGGGGAAATATGGCTACACCTTC. Amino acids: CASSQTQGKYGYTF. The chain is built from TRBV3-1 (or the pseudogene TRBV3-2) and TRBJ1-2; 7 bases are a match to TRBD1. Germline lookup yields CDR1 LGHDT and CDR2 YNNKEL (reference sequence). The CDR3 length is 14 residues. V shed 3 bases and J 5 bases; nucleotides not matched to a gene: 6.

This sequence joins TRBV9 and TRBJ2-3, with TRBD1 as a possible D gene (5 bases). The CDR3 has 14 amino acids. The germline V gene has CDR1 SGDLS and CDR2 YYNGEE. V was trimmed by 3 bases and J by 6 bases, leaving 14 bases between them. CDR3 protein: CASSGKRGDDTQYF. CDR3 sequence (DNA): TGTGCCAGCAGCGGGAAAAGGGGCGACGATACGCAGTATTTT.

This clone occurred once. The J gene is TRBJ2-7, the V gene TRBV5-6; 10 positions match TRBD2. This CDR3 has 14 residues. Losses at the gene ends were 3 bases for V and 7 bases for J; bases not matched to a gene: 7. From germline, CDR1 is SGHDT and CDR2 YYEEEE. The CDR3 nucleotides are TGTGCCAGCAGCTCCATAGCGGGAGGCTGGGAGCAGTACTTC. Amino acids: CASSSIAGGWEQYF.

This rearrangement joins TRBV18 to TRBJ2-1; D is perhaps TRBD1 (5 bases). The CDR3 length is 15 residues. CDR1 KGHSH and CDR2 LQKENI come from the germline V gene. V lost 5 bases and J lost 0, with 11 bases in between. The CDR3 reads CASSTTGSSYNEQFF. DNA of the CDR3: TGTGCCAGCTCAACAACAGGAAGCTCCTACAATGAGCAGTTCTTC.

The chain carries TRBV19 and TRBJ1-1; 7 positions agree with TRBD1. CDR1 and CDR2 from the germline V gene are LNHDA and SQIVND (reference sequence). The CDR3 length is 14 residues. J lost 1 base, V lost 6 bases, and 5 bases had no gene match. CDR3 in DNA: TGTGCCAGTAGGTCCGGGACAGAGAACACTGAAGCTTTCTTT. It is translated as CASRSGTENTEAFF.

There are a few counts of this clone. This chain connects TRBV27 to TRBJ2-5; 7 nucleotides agree with TRBD1. Germline assignment: CDR1 MNHEY and CDR2 SMNVEV (reference sequence). V trimming: 2 bases; J trimming: 2 bases; junction bases outside the gene matches: 2. The CDR3 sequence is 14 residues long. In DNA form, the CDR3 reads TGTGCCAGCAGTTTACGGGGACAGCAAGAGACCCAGTACTTC. Its protein product is CASSLRGQQETQYF.

The chain has TRBV18 and TRBJ1-5, with 8 nucleotides matching TRBD1. This CDR3 comprises 16 residues. Trimming took 5 bases from V and 7 from J; bases not matched to a gene: 13. Looked up from germline, CDR1 is KGHSH and CDR2 is LQKENI. The chain's CDR3 is CASSALDRASSQPQHF. CDR3 sequence (DNA): TGTGCCAGCTCAGCTCTGGACAGGGCAAGCAGCCAGCCCCAGCATTTT.

CDR3 in amino acids: CASSTTVTGELFF. The DNA of the CDR3 is TGTGCCAGTAGTACGACAGTAACCGGGGAGCTGTTTTTT. The chain uses TRBV19 and TRBJ2-2; tentatively, D is TRBD1 (5 bases). Germline CDR1 reads LNHDA; CDR2 reads SQIVND (reference sequence). This CDR3 contains 13 residues. V lost 4 bases and J 5 bases, leaving 8 bases between the germline ends.

The J gene is TRBJ2-5, the V gene TRBV7-2; maybe TRBD2 (7 bases). The ends were cut back, 0 bases at V and 6 bases at J, with 11 bases in the middle. The germline CDR1 and CDR2 sequences are SGHTA and FQGNSA. The CDR3 length is 14 residues. CDR3 DNA: TGTGCCAGCAGCTTAGCGGGGGGGCCACAGACCCAGTACTTC. Protein: CASSLAGGPQTQYF.

The chain has TRBV9 and TRBJ2-1; D uncertain. V gave up 0 bases and J gave up 9 bases, with 7 bases separating them. CDR1 and CDR2 (germline): SGDLS, YYNGEE. CDR3 length: 12 residues. In nucleotides, the CDR3 is TGTGCCAGCAGCGTAGGACAAAGTGAGCAGTTCTTC. Residues: CASSVGQSEQFF.

The chain is built from TRBV2 and TRBJ1-3; 8 bases match TRBD1. This CDR3 has 14 amino acids. With V trimmed by 4 bases and J by 2 bases, 1 base remained unmatched. Germline V lookup: CDR1 SNHLY, CDR2 FYNNEI. CDR3 in amino acids: CASSGTGTGNTIYF. The CDR3 DNA follows: TGTGCCAGCAGTGGGACAGGGACTGGAAACACCATATATTTT.

The chain carries TRBV11-3 and TRBJ2-5; a possible D gene is TRBD1 (5 bases). The CDR3 contains 15 residues. V lost 1 base, J lost 4 bases, and 13 bases lay in between. Germline assignment: CDR1 SGHNT and CDR2 YENEEA. The CDR3 DNA reads as TGTGCCAGCAGCTTAGTCCTACAGGTTAGAGAGACCCAGTACTTC. Its translation: CASSLVLQVRETQYF. Filled out from reference TRBV11-3 and TRBJ2-5, the complete variable domain reads EAGVVQSPRYKIIEKKQPVAFWCNPISGHNTLYWYLQNLGQGPELLIRYENEEAVDDSQLPKDRFSAERLKGVDSTLKIQPAELGDSAVYLCASSLVLQVRETQYFGPGTRLLVL.

The gene calls are TRBV10-3 and TRBJ2-7; possibly TRBD1 for D (6 bases). There are 15 residues in the CDR3. V was pared by 2 bases and J by 5 bases, with 16 bases between. CDR1 and CDR2 from the germline V gene are ENHRY and SYGVKD. The CDR3 loop is CAISETRDITHEQYF. Here the CDR3 DNA reads TGTGCCATCAGTGAGACCCGGGACATTACGCACGAGCAGTACTTC.

The chain is built from TRBV14 and TRBJ1-6, with D unclear. Germline loops: CDR1 SGHDN, CDR2 FVKESK. Trimming left V 0 bases short and J 8 bases short, with 5 bases between. There are 13 residues in the CDR3. The CDR3 sequence is CASSQDLHSPLHF. CDR3 sequence (DNA): TGTGCCAGCAGCCAAGATCTCCATTCACCCCTCCACTTT.

Turning to this clone: Distinct nucleotide sequences in the sample also encode this CDR3. The chain recombines TRBV6-5 with TRBJ1-1, with D uncertain. Germline loops: CDR1 MNHEY, CDR2 SVGAGI. V lost 6 bases and J 1 base, leaving 9 bases between the germline ends. The length of the CDR3 is 13 residues. CDR3 in amino acids: CASRLGKNTEAFF. CDR3 DNA sequence: TGTGCCAGCAGGCTGGGCAAGAACACTGAAGCTTTCTTT.